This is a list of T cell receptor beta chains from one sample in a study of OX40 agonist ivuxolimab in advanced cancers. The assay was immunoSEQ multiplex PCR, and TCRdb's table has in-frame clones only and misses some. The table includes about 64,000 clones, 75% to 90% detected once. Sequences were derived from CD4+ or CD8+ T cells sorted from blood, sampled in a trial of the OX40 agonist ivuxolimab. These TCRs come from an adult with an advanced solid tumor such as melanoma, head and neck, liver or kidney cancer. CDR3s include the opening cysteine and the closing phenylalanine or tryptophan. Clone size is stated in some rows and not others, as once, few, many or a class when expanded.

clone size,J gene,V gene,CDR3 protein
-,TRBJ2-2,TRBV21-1,CASSRPGLAGGKHRGAVF
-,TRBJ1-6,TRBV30,CAWRVTGMDSPLHF
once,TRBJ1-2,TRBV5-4,CASSLLGGNYGYTF
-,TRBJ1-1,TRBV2,CANRINTEAFF
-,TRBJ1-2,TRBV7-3,CASSPGQNYGYTF
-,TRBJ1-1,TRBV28,CASSPPTGPNTEAFF
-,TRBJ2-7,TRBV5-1,CASSVWTGGGYEQYF
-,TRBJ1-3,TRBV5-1,CASAMQGAIGNTIYF
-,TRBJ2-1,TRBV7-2,CASSLGTSYNEQFF
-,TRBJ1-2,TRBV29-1,CSDLKPPTGGSPHGYTF
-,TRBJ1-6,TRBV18,CASSPPPGPYNSPLHF
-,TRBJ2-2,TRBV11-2,CASSWQGTDTGELFF
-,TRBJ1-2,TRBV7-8,CASSLDPGQSGAFYGYTF
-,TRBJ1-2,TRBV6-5,CASSQDTSRGYGYTF
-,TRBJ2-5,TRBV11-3,CASSQVSGGSGTQYF
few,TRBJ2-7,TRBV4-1,CASSQSESAYEQYF
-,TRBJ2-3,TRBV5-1,CASSVGGADTQYF
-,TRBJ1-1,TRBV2,CASSEEGGTEAFF
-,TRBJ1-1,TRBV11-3,CASSLPGRETEAFF
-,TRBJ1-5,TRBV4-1,CASSRDYRVNQPQHF
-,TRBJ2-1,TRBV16,CASSHRGMGYNEQFF
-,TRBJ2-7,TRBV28,CASSPIAAYEQYF
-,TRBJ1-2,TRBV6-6,CASSRGTDSYTF
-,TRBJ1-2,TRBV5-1,CASSLTGTYYGYTF
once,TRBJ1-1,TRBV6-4,CASTDCPRGTEAFF
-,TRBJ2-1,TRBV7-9,CASSPNSGFVYNEQFF
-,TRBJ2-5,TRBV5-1,CASSGGPTQETQYF
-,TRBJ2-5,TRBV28,CASSGGTVGETQYF
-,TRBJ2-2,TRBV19,CASSIYSQGTGELFF
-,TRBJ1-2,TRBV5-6,CASSLTGYGYTF
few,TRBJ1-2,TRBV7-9,CASSFGGPPPYGYTF
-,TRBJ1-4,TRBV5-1,CASSLVGGFYEKLFF
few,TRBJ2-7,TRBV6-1,CASRSSGGIYEQYF
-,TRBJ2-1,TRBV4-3,CASSQEPGYNEQFF
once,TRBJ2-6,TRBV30,CAWQGIGANVLTF
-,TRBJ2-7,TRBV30,CAWSVFLQGVEQYF
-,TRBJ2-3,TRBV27,CASSLRTSGGRGTQYF
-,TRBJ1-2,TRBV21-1,CASSKALGGSGYTF
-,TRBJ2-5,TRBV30,CAWSVRETQYF
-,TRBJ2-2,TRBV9,CASSVTPGGTGELFF